This T cell receptor beta chain was found in a study of response to subunit inactivated influenza vaccine. Trimming removed 4 bases at V and 1 base at J, with 11 bases between. The germline V gene has CDR1 ENHRY and CDR2 SYGVKD. The CDR3 is 15 residues long. MiXCR was run by TCRdb on the RT-PCR reads, yielding one entry per CDR3 protein. Among roughly 500,000 distinct CDR3 sequences, about 25% were seen once, and the ten largest hold over 1.5%. The sequenced sample was CD4+ T cells sorted from PBMCs, obtained around 5 days after vaccination. The chain has TRBV10-3 and TRBJ1-5; D remains ambiguous. The source of this sequence is a man aged 45 to 65 who received an inactivated influenza vaccine. For the CDR3, the DNA is TGTGCCATCAGTGGAGGCCGTGGGAGCAATCAGCCCCAGCATTTT. It is translated as CAISGGRGSNQPQHF.